The text below deals with one T cell receptor beta chain. As yet, its antigen is unknown. These data originate in a study of cytomegalovirus exposure and HLA in healthy donors. Study conclusions and caveats: The authors confirmed in vitro that three CMV-associated chains were specific for CMV antigens. Published work reported that the classifier diagnosed cytomegalovirus status with high specificity and sensitivity. One later analysis, an examination of the 90 to 150 validation repertoires, found that first-cohort TCR clusters tended to co-occur in them.

The donors were members of the roughly 120-subject validation cohort (separate from the roughly 670-subject first cohort). Repertoires were generated with immunoSEQ multiplex PCR, while TCRdb's copy carries only in-frame clones and drops some. There are approximately 230,000 clones in the sample; over 75% occur only once, and approximately 12% lies in the top ten. The CDR3 loop spans 16 amino acids. With V trimmed by 0 bases and J by 7 bases, 12 bases remained unmatched. Germline-derived CDR1 and CDR2 are SGHRS and YFSETQ. The sequencing sample was made of PBMCs. This clonotype was obtained from a man in his late teens or twenties in good health and CMV-seropositive. The gene calls are TRBV5-1 and TRBJ1-2, with TRBD1 matching 7 bases. CDR3 bases: TGCGCCAGCAGCTTGGTCGTAACGACAGGGCTGGGTGGCTACACCTTC. Encoded protein: CASSLVVTTGLGGYTF.